This T cell receptor beta chain was documented in a study of T cells in localized non-small cell lung cancer. Study findings and constraints: Uninvolved adjacent lung had more T cell clonality than any other tissue, topping tumor.

Profiling relied on immunoSEQ multiplex PCR, and the TCRdb table lists in-frame clones only, not all of them. The table has more than 20,000 clones, more than 75% seen once. Germline V lookup: CDR1 LGHNA, CDR2 YNFKEQ. V shed 4 bases and J shed 1 base, with 8 bases lying between them. The CDR3 is 15 residues long. About this clone: Its antigen is still unknown.

This chain links TRBV4-2 with TRBJ2-6; D remains ambiguous. The specimen comprised PBMCs, sampled before any cancer treatment. This clonotype originated in a woman aged 35-70 years with stage II squamous cell lung carcinoma. CDR3 sequence: CASSRGLSGANVLTF. The CDR3 nucleotides read TGTGCCAGCAGCCGAGGTTTGTCTGGGGCCAACGTCCTGACTTTC.